This T cell receptor (beta chain) was sequenced for a study of OX40 agonist ivuxolimab in advanced cancers. Overall study context: Dose-escalation patients' cancers were hepatocellular carcinoma, melanoma, renal cell or head and neck cancer. The study, taken as a whole, reports: The work left the antigen specificity of expanded peripheral T cells undetermined. Individuals who were partial responders at 0.1-3.0 mg/kg had clonal expansion that ranked among the lowest. By week 6 at 0.1 to 3.0 mg/kg, blood CD4+ and CD8+ T cells had expanded clonally.

Of note for this clone: Its antigen is as yet unknown.

Data came from immunoSEQ multiplex PCR; TCRdb stores just in-frame clones and leaves some out. Of around 30,000 clones detected, around 90% appear once; the ten largest clones hold around 4.2%. This CDR3 has 15 residues. CDR1 and CDR2 from the germline V gene are MDHEN and SYDVKM. The V gene lost 5 bases and the J gene lost 3 bases, with 13 bases spanning the gap. The receptor was derived from an adult with an advanced solid tumor such as melanoma, head and neck, liver or kidney cancer. The chain links TRBV28 to TRBJ1-4, with D perhaps matching TRBD1 (5 bases). The source material was CD4+ or CD8+ T cells sorted from blood, sampled in a trial of the OX40 agonist ivuxolimab. CDR3 residues: CASSLQQGANEKLFF. The CDR3 nucleotides are TGTGCCAGCAGTCTCCAACAAGGGGCTAATGAAAAACTGTTTTTT.